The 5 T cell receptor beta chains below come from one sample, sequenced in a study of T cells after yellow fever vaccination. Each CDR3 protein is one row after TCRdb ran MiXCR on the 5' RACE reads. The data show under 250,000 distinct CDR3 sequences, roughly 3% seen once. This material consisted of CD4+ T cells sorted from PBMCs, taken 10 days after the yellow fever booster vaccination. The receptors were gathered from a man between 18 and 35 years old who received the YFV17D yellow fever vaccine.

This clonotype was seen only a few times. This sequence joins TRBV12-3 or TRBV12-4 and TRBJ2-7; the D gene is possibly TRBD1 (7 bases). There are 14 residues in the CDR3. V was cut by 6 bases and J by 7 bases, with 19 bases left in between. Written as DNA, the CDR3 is TGTGCCAGCAGCCCCGACAGGGAGGTGAGGGAGCAGTACGTC. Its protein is CASSPDREVREQYV.

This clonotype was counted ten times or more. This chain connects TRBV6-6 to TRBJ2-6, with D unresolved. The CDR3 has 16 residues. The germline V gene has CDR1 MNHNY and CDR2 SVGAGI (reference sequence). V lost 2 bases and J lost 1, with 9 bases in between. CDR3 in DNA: TGTGCCAGCAGTTACGCCAGACGGTCTGGGGCCAACGTCCTGACTTTC. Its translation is CASSYARRSGANVLTF.

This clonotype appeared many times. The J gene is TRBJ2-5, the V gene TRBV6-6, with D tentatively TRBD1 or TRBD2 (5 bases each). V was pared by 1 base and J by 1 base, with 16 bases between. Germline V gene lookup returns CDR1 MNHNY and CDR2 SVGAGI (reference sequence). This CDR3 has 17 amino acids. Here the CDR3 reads CASSYYFGTGTQETQYF. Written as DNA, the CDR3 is TGTGCCAGCAGTTACTATTTCGGGACGGGAACCCAAGAGACCCAGTACTTC.

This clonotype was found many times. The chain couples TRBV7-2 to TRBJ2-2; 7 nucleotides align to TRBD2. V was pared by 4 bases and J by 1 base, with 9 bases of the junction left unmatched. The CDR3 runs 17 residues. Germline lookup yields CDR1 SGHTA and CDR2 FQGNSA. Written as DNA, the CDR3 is TGTGCCAGCAGCTCCACAAGAGCGGGATGGAACACCGGGGAGCTGTTTTTT. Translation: CASSSTRAGWNTGELFF. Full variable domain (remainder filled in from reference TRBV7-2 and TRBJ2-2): GAGVSQSPSNKVTEKGKDVELRCDPISGHTALYWYRQSLGQGLEFLIYFQGNSAPDKSGLPSDRFSAERTGGSVSTLTIQRTQQEDSAVYLCASSSTRAGWNTGELFFGEGSRLTVL.

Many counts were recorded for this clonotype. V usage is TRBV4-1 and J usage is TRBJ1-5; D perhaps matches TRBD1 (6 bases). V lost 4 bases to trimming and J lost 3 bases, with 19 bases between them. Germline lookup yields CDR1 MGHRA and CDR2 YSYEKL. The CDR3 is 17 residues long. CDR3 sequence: CASSPSSLRGINQPQHF. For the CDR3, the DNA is TGCGCCAGCAGCCCGTCCAGTCTGAGGGGGATCAATCAGCCCCAGCATTTT.